The T cell receptor beta chain described here comes from a study of blood T cell repertoires in COVID-19. At the level of the study: The samples span acute and convalescent COVID-19 from the United States, Italy and Spain. T cells, B-cell-depleted T cells, or PBMCs provided the cDNA or gDNA that served as material.

V was pared by 4 bases and J by 2 bases, with 3 bases between. Looked up from germline, CDR1 is SGHDT and CDR2 is YYEEEE. The CDR3 is 11 residues long. As originally analysed: The authors estimated nucleated cell counts from reference gene primer amplification. Sequencing was performed with immunoSEQ multiplex PCR; in TCRdb, only in-frame clones are kept and a portion is missing. D and trimming were read from the DNA, whereas the V and J calls and clone size are those reported in that table. The sample contains 60,000 to 85,000 clones, approximately 86% of which appear only once. This clone appeared once.

The sequencing sample was made of peripheral blood. J is TRBJ2-5 and V is TRBV5-6; D uncertain. This receptor was identified in a woman aged 80 or over with active or convalescent COVID-19. CDR3 region: CASSVQETQYF. As DNA, the CDR3 is TGTGCCAGCAGCGTACAAGAGACCCAGTACTTC.